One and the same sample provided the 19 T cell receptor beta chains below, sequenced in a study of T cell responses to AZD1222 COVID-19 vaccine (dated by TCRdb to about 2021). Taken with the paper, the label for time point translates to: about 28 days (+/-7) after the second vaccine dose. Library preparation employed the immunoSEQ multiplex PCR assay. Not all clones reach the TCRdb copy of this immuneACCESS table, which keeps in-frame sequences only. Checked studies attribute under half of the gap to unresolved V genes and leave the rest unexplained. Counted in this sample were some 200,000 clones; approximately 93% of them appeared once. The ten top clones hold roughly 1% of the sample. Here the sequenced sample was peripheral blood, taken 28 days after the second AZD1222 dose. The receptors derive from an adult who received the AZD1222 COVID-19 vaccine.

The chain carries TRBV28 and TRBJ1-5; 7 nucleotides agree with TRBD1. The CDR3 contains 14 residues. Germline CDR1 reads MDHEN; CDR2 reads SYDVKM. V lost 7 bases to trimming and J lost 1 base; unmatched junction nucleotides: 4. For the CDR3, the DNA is TGTGCCAGCACCTCAGGGGGAAGCAATCAGCCCCAGCATTTT. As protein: CASTSGGSNQPQHF.

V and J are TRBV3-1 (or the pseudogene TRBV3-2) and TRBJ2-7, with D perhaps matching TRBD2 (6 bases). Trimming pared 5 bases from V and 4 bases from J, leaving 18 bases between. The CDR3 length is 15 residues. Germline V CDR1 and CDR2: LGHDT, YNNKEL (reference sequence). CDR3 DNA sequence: TGTGCCAGCAGCTATGGTAGCGGAGGATATTACGAGCAGTACTTC. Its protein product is CASSYGSGGYYEQYF.

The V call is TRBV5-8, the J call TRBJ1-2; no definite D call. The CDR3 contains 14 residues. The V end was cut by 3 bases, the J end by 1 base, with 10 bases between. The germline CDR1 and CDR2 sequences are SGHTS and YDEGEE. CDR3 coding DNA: TGTGCCAGCAGCTGGCCGGGAAATAACTATGGCTACACCTTC. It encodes CASSWPGNNYGYTF.

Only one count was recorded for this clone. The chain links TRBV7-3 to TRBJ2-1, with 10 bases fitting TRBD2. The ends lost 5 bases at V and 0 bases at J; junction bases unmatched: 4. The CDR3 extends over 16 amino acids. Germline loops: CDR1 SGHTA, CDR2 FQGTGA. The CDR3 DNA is TGTGCCAGCAGCGCGTCTAGCGGGAGCTCCTACAATGAGCAGTTCTTC. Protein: CASSASSGSSYNEQFF.

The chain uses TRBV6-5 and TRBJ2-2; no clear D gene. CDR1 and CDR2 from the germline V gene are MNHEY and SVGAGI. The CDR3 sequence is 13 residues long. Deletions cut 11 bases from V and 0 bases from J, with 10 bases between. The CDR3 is CAVDVANTGELFF. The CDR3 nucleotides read TGTGCCGTCGACGTCGCGAACACCGGGGAGCTGTTTTTT.

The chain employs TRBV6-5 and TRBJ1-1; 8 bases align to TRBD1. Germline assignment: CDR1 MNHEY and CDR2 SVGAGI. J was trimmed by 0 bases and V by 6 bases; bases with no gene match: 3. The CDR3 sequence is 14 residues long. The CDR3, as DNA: TGTGCCAGCAGCTGGGGACAGGTGAACACTGAAGCTTTCTTT. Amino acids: CASSWGQVNTEAFF.

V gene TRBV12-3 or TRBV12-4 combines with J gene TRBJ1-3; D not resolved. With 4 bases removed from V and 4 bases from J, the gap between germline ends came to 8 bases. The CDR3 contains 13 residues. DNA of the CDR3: TGTGCCAGCAGTTCCCCCCGGGGAAACACCATATATTTT. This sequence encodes CASSSPRGNTIYF.

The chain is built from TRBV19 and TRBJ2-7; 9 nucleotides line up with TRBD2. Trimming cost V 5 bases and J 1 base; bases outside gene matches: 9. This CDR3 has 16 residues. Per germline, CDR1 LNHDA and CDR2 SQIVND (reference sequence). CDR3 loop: CASSLGVAGDSYEQYF. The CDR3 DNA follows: TGTGCCAGTAGTCTCGGGGTAGCGGGGGATTCCTACGAGCAGTACTTC. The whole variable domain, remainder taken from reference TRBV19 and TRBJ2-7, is DGGITQSPKYLFRKEGQNVTLSCEQNLNHDAMYWYRQDPGQGLRLIYYSQIVNDFQKGDIAEGYSVSREKKESFPLTVTSAQKNPTAFYLCASSLGVAGDSYEQYFGPGTRLTVT.

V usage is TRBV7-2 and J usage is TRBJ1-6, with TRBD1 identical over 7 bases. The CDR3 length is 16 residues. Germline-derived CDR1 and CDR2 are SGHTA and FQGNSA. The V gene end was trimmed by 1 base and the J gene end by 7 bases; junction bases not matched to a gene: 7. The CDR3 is CASSLGQGVGNSPLHF. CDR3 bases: TGTGCCAGCAGCTTAGGGCAGGGGGTGGGAAATTCACCCCTCCACTTT. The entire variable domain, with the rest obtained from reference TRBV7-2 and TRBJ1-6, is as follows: GAGVSQSPSNKVTEKGKDVELRCDPISGHTALYWYRQSLGQGLEFLIYFQGNSAPDKSGLPSDRFSAERTGGSVSTLTIQRTQQEDSAVYLCASSLGQGVGNSPLHFGNGTRLTVT.

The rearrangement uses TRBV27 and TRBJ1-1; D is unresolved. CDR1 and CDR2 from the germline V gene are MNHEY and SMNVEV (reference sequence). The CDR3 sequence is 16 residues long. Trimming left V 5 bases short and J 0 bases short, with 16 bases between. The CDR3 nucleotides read TGTGCCAGCAGTACCCGGTGGGCAGCGTTGAACACTGAAGCTTTCTTT. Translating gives CASSTRWAALNTEAFF.

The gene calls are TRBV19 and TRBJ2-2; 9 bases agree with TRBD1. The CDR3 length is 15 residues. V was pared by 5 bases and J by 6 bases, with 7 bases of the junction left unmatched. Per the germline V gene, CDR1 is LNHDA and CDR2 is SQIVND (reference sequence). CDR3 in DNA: TGTGCCAGTAGTTCACCCAACAGGGGGCCCGGGGAGCTGTTTTTT. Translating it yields CASSSPNRGPGELFF. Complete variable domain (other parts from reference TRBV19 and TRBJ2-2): DGGITQSPKYLFRKEGQNVTLSCEQNLNHDAMYWYRQDPGQGLRLIYYSQIVNDFQKGDIAEGYSVSREKKESFPLTVTSAQKNPTAFYLCASSSPNRGPGELFFGEGSRLTVL.

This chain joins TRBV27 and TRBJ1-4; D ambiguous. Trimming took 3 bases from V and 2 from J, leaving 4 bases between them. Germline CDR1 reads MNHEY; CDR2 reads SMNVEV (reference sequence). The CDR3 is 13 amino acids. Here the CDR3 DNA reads TGTGCCAGCAGTTTCGCGACTAATGAAAAACTGTTTTTT. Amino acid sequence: CASSFATNEKLFF.

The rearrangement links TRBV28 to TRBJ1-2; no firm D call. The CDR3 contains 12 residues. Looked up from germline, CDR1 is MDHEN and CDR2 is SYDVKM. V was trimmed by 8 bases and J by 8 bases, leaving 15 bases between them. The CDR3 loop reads CASQEVGGGYTF. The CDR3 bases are TGTGCCAGCCAAGAGGTAGGAGGGGGCTACACCTTC.

CDR3 region: CASSLYGTGYNEQFF. The CDR3 bases are TGTGCCAGCAGCCTATATGGGACAGGCTACAATGAGCAGTTCTTC. The chain links TRBV6-5 to TRBJ2-1; 8 bases line up with TRBD1. Trimming cost V 6 bases and J 3 bases; bases outside gene matches: 7. The CDR3 runs 15 residues. The V gene's germline CDR1 is MNHEY and CDR2 SVGAGI.

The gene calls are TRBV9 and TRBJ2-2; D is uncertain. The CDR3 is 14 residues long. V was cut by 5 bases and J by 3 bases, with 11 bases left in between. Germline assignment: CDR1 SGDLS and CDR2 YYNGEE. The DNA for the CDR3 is TGTGCCAGCAGAGGCCGAAGGGACACCGGGGAGCTGTTTTTT. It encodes CASRGRRDTGELFF.

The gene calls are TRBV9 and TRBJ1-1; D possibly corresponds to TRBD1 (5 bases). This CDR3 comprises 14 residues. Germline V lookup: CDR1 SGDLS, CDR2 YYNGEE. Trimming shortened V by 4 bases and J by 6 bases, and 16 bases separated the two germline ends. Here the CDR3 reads CASSRDGGSAEAFF. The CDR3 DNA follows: TGTGCCAGCAGCCGGGACGGGGGGAGCGCTGAAGCTTTCTTT.

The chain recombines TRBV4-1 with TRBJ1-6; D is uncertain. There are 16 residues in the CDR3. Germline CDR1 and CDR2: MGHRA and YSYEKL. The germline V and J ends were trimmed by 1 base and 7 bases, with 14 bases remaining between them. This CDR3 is CASSQVGQIGNSPLHF. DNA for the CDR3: TGCGCCAGCAGCCAAGTTGGTCAGATTGGGAATTCACCCCTCCACTTT.

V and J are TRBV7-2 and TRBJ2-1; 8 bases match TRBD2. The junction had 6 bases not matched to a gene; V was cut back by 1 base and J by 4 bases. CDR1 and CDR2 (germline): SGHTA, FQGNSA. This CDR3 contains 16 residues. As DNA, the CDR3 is TGTGCCAGCAGCTTAGTTGGAACTAGCGGATACAATGAGCAGTTCTTC. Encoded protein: CASSLVGTSGYNEQFF.

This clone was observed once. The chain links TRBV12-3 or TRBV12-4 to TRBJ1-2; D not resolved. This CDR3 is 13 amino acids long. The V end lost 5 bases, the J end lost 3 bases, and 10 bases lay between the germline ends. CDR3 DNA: TGTGCCAGCAGTACAAATATGGACTATGGCTACACCTTC. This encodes CASSTNMDYGYTF.